The clone carrying this TCR beta chain came up a few times. Germline V gene data show CDR1 as SGHTA and CDR2 as FQGTGA. V was clipped by 4 bases and J by 5 bases; unmatched bases: 15. The CDR3 is 18 residues long. A sample-barcoded 5' primer and a J-beta primer mix were used in a second PCR of roughly 7 to 11 cycles. One entry per CDR3 protein results from TCRdb running MiXCR on the 5' RACE reads. The table includes approximately 800,000 distinct CDR3 sequences, just under 25% detected once. The sample comes from a study of blood T cells in healthy people across ages. Total RNA, at least 6 micrograms per sample, was extracted from PBMCs. The data were also submitted as part of a second study, on T cells of mothers and their children.

The chain carries TRBV7-3 and TRBJ2-5; TRBD2 agrees at 11 bases. Sequencing was carried out using blood. The receptor was derived from a boy aged 5 to 17 in good health. CDR3 nucleotide sequence: TGTGCCAGCAGCTCCGGTAGCCTAGCGGGAGGCCGAGGGGAGACCCAGTACTTC. This codes for CASSSGSLAGGRGETQYF.